The 5 T cell receptor beta chains in this list originate from one sample, sequenced in a study of T-cell reconstitution after alpha-beta-depleted transplantation in children. Preparation of the TCRbeta library was carried out with unique molecular identifiers. Via MiXCR, TCRdb re-called the PCR reads, giving one row per CDR3 protein. The sample includes 350,000 to 450,000 distinct CDR3 sequences, roughly 20% of them seen just once. The starting material was PBMCs from the stem cell graft donor, obtained from the stem cell graft. The receptor set was obtained from a human donor who donated a stem cell graft to a child with acute myeloid leukemia.

The chain links TRBV20-1 to TRBJ2-2; 8 positions agree with TRBD1. The CDR3 is 15 amino acids. Germline CDR1 DFQATT, CDR2 SNEGSKA (reference sequence). Trimming removed 6 bases from V and 3 bases from J; junction bases left unmatched: 9. CDR3 sequence: CSARWTGKDTGELFF. The CDR3 DNA reads TGCAGTGCCCGTTGGACAGGGAAAGACACCGGGGAGCTGTTTTTT.

J is TRBJ2-5 and V is TRBV4-1; 14 positions match TRBD2. CDR3 length equals 17 residues. CDR1 is MGHRA, CDR2 YSYEKL, per germline. After removal of 5 bases from V and 2 bases from J, the junction contained 7 bases not matched to a gene. The CDR3 coding sequence is TGCGCCAGCAGCTCGCGACTAGCGGGAGGGCAGCAAGAGACCCAGTACTTC. It specifies CASSSRLAGGQQETQYF.

This clonotype was seen more than once but under ten times. The chain couples TRBV20-1 to TRBJ2-7, with a tentative D call TRBD2 (6 bases). V lost 4 bases and J 3 bases, leaving 16 bases between the germline ends. This CDR3 contains 14 residues. Germline loops: CDR1 DFQATT, CDR2 SNEGSKA (reference sequence). The CDR3 here is CSAKGGARIYEQYF. The CDR3 DNA sequence: TGCAGTGCTAAAGGCGGGGCTCGGATCTACGAGCAGTACTTC.

V usage is TRBV29-1 and J usage is TRBJ2-1, with 9 bases aligning to TRBD2. The CDR3 has 12 residues. Germline trimming cut 3 bases from V and 7 bases from J; bases unmatched to any gene: 1. CDR1 and CDR2 from the germline V gene are SQVTM and ANQGSEA. The DNA of the CDR3 is TGCAGCGTTGACCTAGCGGGGAATGAGCAGTTCTTC. It yields the protein CSVDLAGNEQFF.

Only a few counts were recorded for this clonotype. The chain joins TRBV20-1 to TRBJ2-5; TRBD2 matches at 8 bases. The CDR3 sequence is 13 residues long. V shed 4 bases, J shed 4 bases, and the junction held 5 bases outside the gene matches. Germline V gene data show CDR1 as DFQATT and CDR2 as SNEGSKA (reference sequence). The CDR3 region is CSATSGSLETQYF. The DNA for the CDR3 is TGCAGTGCTACGAGCGGGAGTTTAGAGACCCAGTACTTC.